This T cell receptor (beta chain) was captured in a study of identifying expanded T cells in peripheral blood. Points from the study as a whole: Clone count variance between roughly two-week samples rose with total template count. Differentially abundant clones: around 1.2 between replicates, 16.4 at around 15 days, approximately 18 at four.

Produced via immunoSEQ multiplex PCR; TCRdb's table is partial and in-frame only. Here the sample spans some 54,000 clones, around 82% being singletons. During the collection period, no donor immune events like infections were recorded. Concerning this clone itself: No antigen is known for it.

J gave up 7 bases and V 6 bases, and 6 bases lay outside the gene matches. CDR1 is SGHTA, CDR2 FQGNSA, per germline. CDR3 size: 14 residues. Sequencing was done on a sample of blood. This TCR derives from a person aged 18 to 75 in good health. V usage is TRBV7-2 and J usage is TRBJ2-4; 10 bases agree with TRBD2. CDR3 bases: TGTGCCAGCAGGGGGAGCGGGGGGGCGAACATTCAGTACTTC. Translating it yields CASRGSGGANIQYF.